The source of this T cell receptor beta chain is a study of T-cell memory formation after mild COVID-19. Background on the study: TCR clusters were mostly confined to one donor each. Study-level results: Cross-reactive memory appears to have joined, as suggested by some responding clones showing up in pre-infection memory.

TCRdb passed the 5' RACE reads through MiXCR, listing each CDR3 protein once. The sample gives 300,000 to 400,000 distinct CDR3 sequences, about 15% of which show up once; around 24% is in the top ten. As concerns this clonotype: The antigen is not known.

Germline values: CDR1 LNHNV, CDR2 YYDKDF (reference sequence). Trimming took 0 bases from V and 2 from J, leaving 13 bases between them. The CDR3 has 16 residues. Source material: PBMCs or a T cell subset sorted from them (not recorded which). V usage is TRBV15 and J usage is TRBJ1-1; D might be TRBD1 (6 bases). The clonotype was recovered from a man aged 18-30 years who had mild COVID-19 (a few samples of this study predate the infection). Cell type and time point are not known. CDR3 loop: CATSREWGQYNTEAFF. DNA for the CDR3: TGTGCCACCAGCAGAGAGTGGGGGCAATATAACACTGAAGCTTTCTTT.